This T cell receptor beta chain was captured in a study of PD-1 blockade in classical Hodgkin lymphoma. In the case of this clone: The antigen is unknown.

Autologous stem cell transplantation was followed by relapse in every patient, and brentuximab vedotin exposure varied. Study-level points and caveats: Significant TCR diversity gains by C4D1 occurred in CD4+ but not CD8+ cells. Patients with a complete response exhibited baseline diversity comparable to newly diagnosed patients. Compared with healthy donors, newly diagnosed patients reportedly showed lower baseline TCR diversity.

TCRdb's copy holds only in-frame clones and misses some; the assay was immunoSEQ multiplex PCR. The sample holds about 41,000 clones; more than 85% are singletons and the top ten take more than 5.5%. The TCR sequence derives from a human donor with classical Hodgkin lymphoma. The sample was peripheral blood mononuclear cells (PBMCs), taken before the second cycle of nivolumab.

CDR3 amino acids: CASSYDRVGTEAFF. As DNA, the CDR3 is TGTGCCAGCAGCTACGACAGGGTAGGCACTGAAGCTTTCTTT. The chain has TRBV7-2 and TRBJ1-1; 7 bases are a match to TRBD1. V was clipped by 4 bases and J by 4 bases; unmatched bases: 6. The CDR3 runs to 14 residues. Germline CDR1 is SGHTA and CDR2 is FQGNSA.